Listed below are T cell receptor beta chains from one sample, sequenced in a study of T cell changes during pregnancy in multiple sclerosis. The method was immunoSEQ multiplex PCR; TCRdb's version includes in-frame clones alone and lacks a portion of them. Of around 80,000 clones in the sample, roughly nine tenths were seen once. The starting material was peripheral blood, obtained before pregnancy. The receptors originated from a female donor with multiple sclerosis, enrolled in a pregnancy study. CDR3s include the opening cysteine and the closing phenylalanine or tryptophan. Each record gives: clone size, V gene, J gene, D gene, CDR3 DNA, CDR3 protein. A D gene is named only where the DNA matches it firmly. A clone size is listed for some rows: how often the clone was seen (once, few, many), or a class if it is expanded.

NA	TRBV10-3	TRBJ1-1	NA	TGTGCCATCAGTGAGTCGAGATACGGGAGAAAAGCTTTCTTT	CAISESRYGRKAFF
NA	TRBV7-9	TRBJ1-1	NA	TGTGCCAGCAGCTGGCGCGGGGAGAACACTGAAGCTTTCTTT	CASSWRGENTEAFF
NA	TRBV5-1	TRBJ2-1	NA	TGCGCCAGCAGCTTGGGACAGGAATACAATGAGCAGTTCTTC	CASSLGQEYNEQFF
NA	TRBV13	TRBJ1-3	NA	TGTGCCAGCAGCTTAGGGACGGGGTCCGGAAACACCATATATTTT	CASSLGTGSGNTIYF
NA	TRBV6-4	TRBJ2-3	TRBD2	TGTGCCAGCAGTACTAGCGGGGGCGCAGATACGCAGTATTTT	CASSTSGGADTQYF
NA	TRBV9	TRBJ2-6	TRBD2	TGTGCCAGCTCGCCGGGGGGGCAAGCAGGTGGGGCCAACGTCCTGACTTTC	CASSPGGQAGGANVLTF
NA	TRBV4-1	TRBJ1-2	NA	TGCGCCAGCAGCCAAGTGTGGGGGGAAGGGCCTAACTATGGCTACACCTTC	CASSQVWGEGPNYGYTF
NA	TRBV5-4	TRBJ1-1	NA	TGTGCCAGCAGCAGCACTCCCTACACTGAAGCTTTCTTT	CASSSTPYTEAFF
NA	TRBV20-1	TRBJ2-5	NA	TGCAGTGCTATTTCGGGGACCCAGTACTTC	CSAISGTQYF
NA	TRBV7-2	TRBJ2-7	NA	TGTGCCAGCAGACAGCGGTTGAGCTACGAGCAGTACTTC	CASRQRLSYEQYF
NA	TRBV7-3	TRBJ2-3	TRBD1	TGTGCCAGCAGCCAAGGGACAGGGGGCACAGATACGCAGTATTTT	CASSQGTGGTDTQYF
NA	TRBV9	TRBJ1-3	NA	TGTGCCAGCAGCGTTGGAGACTCTGGAAACACCATATATTTT	CASSVGDSGNTIYF
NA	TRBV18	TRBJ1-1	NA	TGTGCCAGCTCACAGCAAACAGGGCTTCGGACTGAAGCTTTCTTT	CASSQQTGLRTEAFF
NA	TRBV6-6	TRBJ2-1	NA	TGTGCCAGCAGTTTTGGACAGTTCGGCAATGAGCAGTTCTTC	CASSFGQFGNEQFF
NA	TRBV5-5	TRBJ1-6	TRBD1	TGTGCCAGCAGCCCAGGGGGCCCCGGGGCTTCACCCCTCCACTTT	CASSPGGPGASPLHF
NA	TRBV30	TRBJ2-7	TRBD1	TGTGCCTGGAGTGACGGGACAGGGGATTCCACCTTCTTCTACGAGCAGTACTTC	CAWSDGTGDSTFFYEQYF
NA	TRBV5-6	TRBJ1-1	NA	TGTGCCAGCAGCTTGGGCCCTTTTGAAGCTTCCTTT	CASSLGPFEASF
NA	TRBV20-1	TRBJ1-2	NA	TGCAGTGCTAGATCGTCGTCTGGCTACACCTTC	CSARSSSGYTF
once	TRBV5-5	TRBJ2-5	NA	TGTGCCAGCAGCGCTACAGGGTCTTGGGAGACCCAGTACTTC	CASSATGSWETQYF
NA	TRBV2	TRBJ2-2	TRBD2	TGTGCCAGCAGTGAAGACGGGGGGGTGGCCACCGGGGAGCTGTTTTTT	CASSEDGGVATGELFF
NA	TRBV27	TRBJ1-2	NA	TGTGCCAGCAGTTTGGAGGGGGGGCTTGGGTATGGCTACACCTTC	CASSLEGGLGYGYTF
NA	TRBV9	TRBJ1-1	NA	TGTGCCAGCAGCGTAGAGACACACAATGAAGCTTTCTTT	CASSVETHNEAFF
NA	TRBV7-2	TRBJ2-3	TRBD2	TGTGCCAGCAGCTTAGCGAACCTCATAGCGGGGGGAACAGATACGCAGTATTTT	CASSLANLIAGGTDTQYF
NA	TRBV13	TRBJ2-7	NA	TGTGCCAGCAGCCCCTCCGGGACTGACTACGAGCAGTACTTC	CASSPSGTDYEQYF
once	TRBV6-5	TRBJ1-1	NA	TGTGCCAGCAGTTACCAGACTGAAGCTTTCTTT	CASSYQTEAFF
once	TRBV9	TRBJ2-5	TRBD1	TGTGCCAGCAGCGTAGCCCCAGGGACAGGCCAAGAGACCCAGTACTTC	CASSVAPGTGQETQYF
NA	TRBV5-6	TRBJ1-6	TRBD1	TGTGCCAGCAGCTTGTGGGCTTTGTGGGACAGGGGAATCCGGTCACCCCTCCACTTT	CASSLWALWDRGIRSPLHF
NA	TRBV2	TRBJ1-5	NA	TGTGCCAGTTCACAGGGCTATCAGCCCCAGCATTTT	CASSQGYQPQHF
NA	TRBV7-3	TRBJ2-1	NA	TGTGCCAGCAGCCCTCGGACAGAGGACGGCTCCTACAATGAGCAGTTCTTC	CASSPRTEDGSYNEQFF
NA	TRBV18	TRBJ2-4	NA	TGTGCCAGCTCTCCAAGTAACTTAGCCAAAAACATTCAGTACTTC	CASSPSNLAKNIQYF
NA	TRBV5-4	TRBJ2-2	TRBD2	TGTGCCAGCAGCGGACTGTGGGGGGGTAACACCGGGGAGCTGTTTTTT	CASSGLWGGNTGELFF
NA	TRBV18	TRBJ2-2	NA	TGTGCCAGCTCACCTGGACACCCCGGGGAGCTGTTTTTT	CASSPGHPGELFF
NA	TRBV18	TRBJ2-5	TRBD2	TGTGCCAGCTCACCCCTCGGGAGCGGGGGGTATGGAGAGACCCAGTACTTC	CASSPLGSGGYGETQYF
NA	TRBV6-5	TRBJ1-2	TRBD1	TGTGCCAGCAGCCGCGCGACAGGGGGTTATGGCTACACCTTC	CASSRATGGYGYTF
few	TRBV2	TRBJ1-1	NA	TGTGCCAGCAGTGAAGGAGGGACTGAAGCTTTCTTT	CASSEGGTEAFF
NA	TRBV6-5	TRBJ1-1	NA	TGTGCCAGCAGTTTCGGGGGTTGGGCTTTCTTT	CASSFGGWAFF
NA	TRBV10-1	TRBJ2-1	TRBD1	TGCGCCAGCAGTGACCCGGGACAGGGCACTGATGAGCAGTTCTTC	CASSDPGQGTDEQFF
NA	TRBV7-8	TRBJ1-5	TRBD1	TGTGCCAGCAGCTGGGGTTCCGGACAGGGGGTCGATCAGCCCCAGCATTTT	CASSWGSGQGVDQPQHF
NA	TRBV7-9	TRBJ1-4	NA	TGTGCCAGCAGCTCTAGTCCAACTAATGAAAAACTGTTTTTT	CASSSSPTNEKLFF
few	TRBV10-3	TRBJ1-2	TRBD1	TGTGCCATCAGTCGCCCGGGACAGGGAAGTGGCTACACCTTC	CAISRPGQGSGYTF
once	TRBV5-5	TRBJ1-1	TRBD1	TGTGCCAGCAGCTTGGCTCCTACAGGGGGTGTGTCTGAAGCTTTCTTT	CASSLAPTGGVSEAFF
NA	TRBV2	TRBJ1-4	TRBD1	TGTGCCAGCAGTGAGGACAGGGTAGGCGAAAAACTGTTTTTT	CASSEDRVGEKLFF
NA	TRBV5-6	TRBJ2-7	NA	TGTGCCAGCAGCCTCTACTACGAGCAGTACTTC	CASSLYYEQYF
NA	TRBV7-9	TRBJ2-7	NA	TGTGCCAGCAGCCTGGGACTGAATTACGAGCAGTACTTC	CASSLGLNYEQYF
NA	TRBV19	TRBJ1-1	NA	TGTGCCAGTAGAATACGGACAGAAGCTATGAACACTGAAGCTTTCTTT	CASRIRTEAMNTEAFF
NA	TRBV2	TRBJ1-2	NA	TGTGCCAGCAGTGGCAGTTTGAAGGGCTACACCTTC	CASSGSLKGYTF
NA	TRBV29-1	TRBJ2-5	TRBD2	TGCAGCGTCCTGACTAGCGGGGGGGACTTTGAGGATCAAGAGACCCAGTACTTC	CSVLTSGGDFEDQETQYF
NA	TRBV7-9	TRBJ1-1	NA	TGTGCCAGCAGCCCTGGGTTCGGGGTGAACACTGAAGCTTTCTTT	CASSPGFGVNTEAFF